The 27 T cell receptor beta chains below were found in one sample sequenced in a study of cytomegalovirus exposure and HLA in healthy donors. PCR involved 60 Vbeta and 13 Jbeta primers. Method: immunoSEQ multiplex PCR; TCRdb's copy keeps in-frame clones and lacks some. The sample includes 150,000 or so clones, over 65% of them seen just once. Sequencing input: PBMCs. The receptors originated from a woman in her thirties or forties in good health and CMV-seronegative.

The chain couples TRBV7-6 to TRBJ2-2; D is unresolved. The V end was cut by 5 bases, the J end by 2 bases, with 15 bases between. From germline, CDR1 is SGHVS and CDR2 FNYEAQ. This CDR3 comprises 16 residues. The CDR3, as DNA: TGTGCCAGCAGCCCCATGGAGAGGCGTAACACCGGGGAGCTGTTTTTT. Translated, it gives CASSPMERRNTGELFF.

This clone has just one count. V is TRBV27 and J is TRBJ1-5; tentative D call: TRBD1 (5 bases). The CDR3 has 15 residues. V shed 6 bases and J shed 1 base, with 13 bases lying between them. The germline V gene has CDR1 MNHEY and CDR2 SMNVEV (reference sequence). The CDR3 coding sequence is TGTGCCAGCAGCCAAGCCGGGGGGAGCAATCAGCCCCAGCATTTT. Translation: CASSQAGGSNQPQHF.

In nucleotides, the CDR3 is TGTGCCAGCAGTTTAACCAGTCCCGGGACAGGGTATGGCTACACCTTC. As protein: CASSLTSPGTGYGYTF. The chain is built from TRBV28 and TRBJ1-2; 9 bases match TRBD1. CDR3 length: 16 residues. Per germline, CDR1 MDHEN and CDR2 SYDVKM. The junction had 9 bases not matched to a gene; V was cut back by 2 bases and J by 5 bases.

The rearrangement uses TRBV2 and TRBJ1-2, with a tentative D call TRBD1 (6 bases). The CDR3 is 13 amino acids. Germline-derived CDR1 and CDR2 are SNHLY and FYNNEI. Trimming cost V 6 bases and J 4 bases, with 12 bases left between them. In DNA form, the CDR3 reads TGTGCCAGCAGGGAGGGGGGGCCCTATGGCTACACCTTC. Its translation is CASREGGPYGYTF.

The chain joins TRBV5-1 to TRBJ1-1; possible D gene TRBD1, 6 bases. From germline, CDR1 is SGHRS and CDR2 YFSETQ. This CDR3 contains 17 residues. Trimming took 0 bases from V and 5 from J, leaving 20 bases between them. Here the CDR3 DNA reads TGCGCCAGCAGCTTGGATGCCAGGGGAAGAGGACAGACTGAAGCTTTCTTT. Translated: CASSLDARGRGQTEAFF.

The chain recombines TRBV19 with TRBJ1-4, with D unclear. The ends were cut back, 1 base at V and 8 bases at J, with 8 bases in the middle. The CDR3 runs 13 residues. Germline CDR1 and CDR2: LNHDA and SQIVND (reference sequence). Here the CDR3 DNA reads TGTGCCAGTAGTATAGCCTCGGTCGAAAAACTGTTTTTT. It codes for CASSIASVEKLFF.

Concerning this clone: At one end the junction does not follow the germline gene, possibly because of a read error. The chain has TRBV4-1 and TRBJ2-7, with D uncertain. Germline V gene sequence: CDR1 MGHRA, CDR2 YSYEKL. This CDR3 is 13 amino acids long. This chain's CDR3 is CAGSLRRSYEQYF. The DNA of the CDR3 is TGCGCCGGCAGCCTCCGACGGAGCTACGAGCAGTACTTC.

Points on this clone: The junction and the germline gene differ at one end; a read error may be behind it. The chain uses TRBV5-1 and TRBJ2-1; 8 nucleotides align to TRBD1. This CDR3 has 15 amino acids. Per germline, CDR1 SGHRS and CDR2 YFSETQ. CDR3 protein: CAGSFTGGAYNEQFF. The CDR3 bases are TGCGCCGGCAGCTTTACAGGGGGAGCCTACAATGAGCAGTTCTTC.

This sequence joins TRBV5-1 and TRBJ2-5, with 11 bases identical to TRBD2. V was clipped by 1 base and J by 3 bases; unmatched bases: 11. The CDR3 runs 18 residues. Germline CDR1 is SGHRS and CDR2 is YFSETQ. CDR3 DNA: TGCGCCAGCAGCTTGAATAGGTTTGCTAGCGGGGGGAAAGAGACCCAGTACTTC. Residues: CASSLNRFASGGKETQYF. Variable domain in full (rest from reference TRBV5-1 and TRBJ2-5): KAGVTQTPRYLIKTRGQQVTLSCSPISGHRSVSWYQQTPGQGLQFLFEYFSETQRNKGNFPGRFSGRQFSNSRSEMNVSTLELGDSALYLCASSLNRFASGGKETQYFGPGTRLLVL.

This sequence joins TRBV5-1 and TRBJ1-5; no reliable D call. Trimming took off 1 base at V and 1 base at J, with 9 bases between the two ends. There are 15 residues in the CDR3. Looked up from germline, CDR1 is SGHRS and CDR2 is YFSETQ. CDR3 sequence reads: CASSLFVRSNQPQHF. CDR3 nucleotide sequence: TGCGCCAGCAGCTTGTTCGTACGGAGCAATCAGCCCCAGCATTTT.

The gene calls are TRBV4-1 and TRBJ1-2, with no clear D. This CDR3 comprises 15 residues. CDR1 MGHRA and CDR2 YSYEKL come from the germline V gene. With 0 bases removed from V and 7 bases from J, the gap between germline ends came to 15 bases. The CDR3 DNA follows: TGCGCCAGCAGCCAAGATCCGTTACTGAGAGGTGGCTACACCTTC. Amino acids: CASSQDPLLRGGYTF.

V and J are TRBV5-6 and TRBJ1-4, with TRBD1 identical over 7 bases. CDR1 and CDR2 from the germline V gene are SGHDT and YYEEEE. The ends lost 2 bases at V and 0 bases at J; junction bases unmatched: 4. CDR3 length equals 16 residues. The CDR3 nucleotides read TGTGCCAGCAGCTTTGGGACAGTAACAACTAATGAAAAACTGTTTTTT. Protein: CASSFGTVTTNEKLFF.

This clone has just a few counts. The chain joins TRBV2 to TRBJ1-4; the D gene is possibly TRBD1 (5 bases). Germline CDR1 SNHLY, CDR2 FYNNEI. The CDR3 has 17 amino acids. V lost 1 base, J lost 3 bases, and 15 bases lay in between. The chain's CDR3 is CASSEGVGGWPNEKLFF. The CDR3 DNA reads as TGTGCCAGCAGTGAAGGGGTCGGGGGGTGGCCTAATGAAAAACTGTTTTTT. Drawing the rest from reference TRBV2 and TRBJ1-4, the complete variable domain is EPEVTQTPSHQVTQMGQEVILRCVPISNHLYFYWYRQILGQKVEFLVSFYNNEISEKSEIFDDQFSVERPDGSNFTLKIRSTKLEDSAMYFCASSEGVGGWPNEKLFFGSGTQLSVL.

This chain joins TRBV19 and TRBJ1-2; 7 positions agree with TRBD1. CDR1 and CDR2 from the germline V gene are LNHDA and SQIVND (reference sequence). The CDR3 runs 12 residues. The trim removed 8 bases at V and 5 bases at J, leaving 5 bases unmatched. CDR3 sequence reads: CASRTRGYGYTF. The CDR3, as DNA: TGTGCCAGTCGAACCAGGGGGTATGGCTACACCTTC.

Only a few counts were recorded for this clone. V is TRBV6-5 and J is TRBJ1-1; no firm D call. With 9 bases removed from V and 9 bases from J, the gap between germline ends came to 14 bases. The CDR3 totals 11 residues. Germline V gives CDR1 MNHEY, CDR2 SVGAGI. The CDR3 sequence is CARGRRGKAFF. In DNA form, the CDR3 reads TGTGCCAGAGGACGCCGCGGGAAAGCTTTCTTT.

The chain is built from TRBV5-1 and TRBJ2-1, with 13 bases lining up with TRBD2. Trimming cost V 0 bases and J 11 bases; bases outside gene matches: 5. This CDR3 spans 15 amino acids. Germline CDR1 SGHRS, CDR2 YFSETQ. CDR3 in amino acids: CASSLDGTSGDKQFF. The CDR3 DNA follows: TGCGCCAGCAGCTTGGATGGGACTAGCGGGGACAAGCAGTTCTTC.

This clone was counted only a few times. The chain couples TRBV11-2 to TRBJ1-1; perhaps TRBD1 as D (5 bases). The CDR3 has 15 residues. Germline V CDR1 and CDR2: SGHAT, FQNNGV. Trimming left V 5 bases short and J 0 bases short, with 13 bases between. The CDR3 sequence: CASSPWGGMNTEAFF. The CDR3 bases are TGTGCCAGCAGCCCCTGGGGGGGGATGAACACTGAAGCTTTCTTT.

The chain uses TRBV10-2 and TRBJ1-1; 7 nucleotides align to TRBD1. Germline V gene sequence: CDR1 WSHSY, CDR2 SAAADI. The CDR3 runs to 14 residues. J lost 11 bases, V lost 4 bases, and 13 bases had no gene match. The CDR3 loop is CASSALLSTGEAFF. DNA for the CDR3: TGCGCCAGCAGTGCTCTTTTATCCACAGGGGAGGCTTTCTTT.

The chain joins TRBV6-1 to TRBJ2-7; TRBD2 matches at 9 bases. This CDR3 comprises 17 residues. CDR1 MNHNS and CDR2 SASEGT come from the germline V gene. J lost 4 bases, V lost 2 bases, and 12 bases had no gene match. The CDR3 nucleotides read TGTGCCAGCAGTGAAAGGGAGAGCGGGAGGTACAGTTACGAGCAGTACTTC. Protein sequence: CASSERESGRYSYEQYF.

The V gene is TRBV30, the J gene TRBJ2-7; 9 bases match TRBD1. The CDR3 contains 14 residues. Per germline, CDR1 GTSNPN and CDR2 SVGIG (reference sequence). V was pared by 7 bases and J by 1 base, with 8 bases of the junction left unmatched. The CDR3 loop is CASLRQGVSYEQYF. The CDR3 bases are TGTGCCTCCCTCCGACAGGGGGTATCCTACGAGCAGTACTTC.

This sequence joins TRBV19 and TRBJ2-7; 12 nucleotides align to TRBD2. Germline V lookup: CDR1 LNHDA, CDR2 SQIVND (reference sequence). J was trimmed by 5 bases and V by 4 bases; bases with no gene match: 3. This CDR3 comprises 14 residues. Written as DNA, the CDR3 is TGTGCCAGTAGTACTAGCGGGAGGGCCAACGAGCAGTACTTC. Amino acid sequence: CASSTSGRANEQYF. The variable domain in full, completed from reference TRBV19 and TRBJ2-7, reads DGGITQSPKYLFRKEGQNVTLSCEQNLNHDAMYWYRQDPGQGLRLIYYSQIVNDFQKGDIAEGYSVSREKKESFPLTVTSAQKNPTAFYLCASSTSGRANEQYFGPGTRLTVT.

This clone appeared a single time. This rearrangement joins TRBV19 to TRBJ2-7, with 9 bases lining up with TRBD1. Germline CDR1 reads LNHDA; CDR2 reads SQIVND (reference sequence). The ends lost 7 bases at V and 6 bases at J; junction bases unmatched: 10. This CDR3 has 14 residues. CDR3 loop: CASTGGDRASEQYF. The CDR3, as DNA: TGTGCCAGTACAGGTGGGGACAGGGCATCCGAGCAGTACTTC.

The CDR3 DNA follows: TGTGCCAGCAGTCAGCTACTAGCGGGGGTTGGCGAGCAGTACTTC. The encoded protein is CASSQLLAGVGEQYF. The V and J genes are TRBV6-4 and TRBJ2-7, with 11 nucleotides matching TRBD2. CDR3 length: 15 amino acids. Germline V lookup: CDR1 MRHNA, CDR2 SNTAGT. V trimming: 5 bases; J trimming: 6 bases; junction bases outside the gene matches: 9.

The chain couples TRBV2 to TRBJ2-2; TRBD2 agrees at 8 bases. The V and J ends lost 4 bases and 0 bases, in that order; junction bases with no gene match: 4. There are 16 residues in the CDR3. In germline, CDR1 is SNHLY, CDR2 FYNNEI. CDR3 residues: CASSARLAPNTGELFF. CDR3 DNA sequence: TGTGCCAGCAGTGCCCGACTAGCGCCGAACACCGGGGAGCTGTTTTTT.

The V gene is TRBV6-6, the J gene TRBJ2-2, with 10 bases lining up with TRBD1. With 8 bases clipped from V and 3 bases from J, the junction kept 3 bases outside the gene matches. Germline V CDR1 and CDR2: MNHNY, SVGAGI (reference sequence). This CDR3 has 14 residues. In DNA, the CDR3 is TGTGCCAGCGGGGGACAGGGGCACACCGGGGAGCTGTTTTTT. Protein product: CASGGQGHTGELFF.

The chain carries TRBV7-9 and TRBJ2-1; TRBD2 aligns across 7 bases. The V gene's germline CDR1 is SEHNR and CDR2 FQNEAQ (reference sequence). V gave up 3 bases and J gave up 3 bases; unmatched junction bases: 5. The CDR3 length is 15 residues. DNA of the CDR3: TGTGCCAGCAGCTTCGGGAGGACCGACTACAATGAGCAGTTCTTC. As protein: CASSFGRTDYNEQFF.

The chain has TRBV12-5 and TRBJ1-3; TRBD1 aligns across 8 bases. Trimming took 3 bases from V and 4 from J; bases not matched to a gene: 5. Per the germline V gene, CDR1 is LGHNT and CDR2 is FRNRAP. This CDR3 has 15 residues. The CDR3 DNA reads as TGTGCTAGTGGTTTCCAGGGGGCGGGAGGAAACACCATATATTTT. It codes for CASGFQGAGGNTIYF.